The present TCR beta chain was sequenced within a study of beta chain features in type 1 diabetes. This clone was counted at least ten times. CDR3 length: 16 amino acids. Germline V gives CDR1 LGHNA, CDR2 YSLEER. Germline trimming cut 1 base from V and 7 bases from J; bases unmatched to any gene: 10. The study reverse transcribed the entire isolated RNA, so it sequenced expressed TCRB transcripts. The method was immunoSEQ multiplex PCR; TCRdb's version includes in-frame clones alone and lacks a portion of them. The sample contains roughly 140,000 clones, roughly 7.2% of which appear only once. The sample comprised central memory CD4+ T cells from blood. The sequence was obtained from a woman between 25 and 40 years old in good health. The V gene is TRBV4-3, the J gene TRBJ2-1; TRBD2 agrees at 7 bases. CDR3 sequence reads: CASSQVVAGARNEQFF. DNA for the CDR3: TGCGCCAGCAGCCAAGTCGTTGCGGGAGCGCGGAATGAGCAGTTCTTC.